This TCR beta chain was recorded in a study of CD8 T cells in ankylosing spondylitis. In TCRdb, the 5' RACE reads were re-called with MiXCR into one record per CDR3 protein. The sample holds roughly 160,000 distinct CDR3 sequences, approximately 9.9% seen once. V shed 5 bases, J shed 4 bases, and the junction held 4 bases outside the gene matches. Looked up from germline, CDR1 is SGHTA and CDR2 is FQGTGA. The CDR3 runs to 15 residues. Sample: blood, either unsorted or a sorted T cell fraction (not recorded which). This receptor was obtained from a female donor with ankylosing spondylitis or in good health (not recorded which). J is TRBJ2-2 and V is TRBV7-3; 10 bases are shared with TRBD1. The CDR3 region is CASSPGQGGTGELFF. The DNA of the CDR3 is TGTGCCAGCAGCCCAGGACAGGGGGGCACCGGGGAGCTGTTTTTT.